This T cell receptor beta chain was profiled in a study of T-cell reconstitution after alpha-beta-depleted transplantation in children (dated by TCRdb to 2016 to 2018). About the full investigation: The study quantitatively tracked T-cell immune reconstitution after TCRalphabeta/CD19-depleted allogeneic hematopoietic cell transplantation in children using TCR repertoire profiling.

This specimen's treatment or condition label, interpreted: allogeneic hematopoietic cell transplantation with graft depleted of TCRalphabeta T cells and CD19 B cells. Transplant recipients were children who received TCRalphabeta/CD19-depleted allogeneic hematopoietic cell grafts. Library preparation used PCR. The sequencer listed for this sample is Illumina HiSeq 2500. TCR library preparation used molecular barcoding, with unique molecular identifiers applied to normalize quantification of the TCRbeta repertoire. In TCRdb, the public reads were trimmed at Q25 with fastp and aligned with MiXCR, with productive beta chains retained. All rows with the same CDR3 protein become a single entry with the most common DNA and genes. This sample is represented by about 350,000 distinct CDR3 sequences; 16% of them were singletons. Together, the top ten hold roughly 40% of the sample. As to this clonotype: What this receptor recognizes is not known. The sample holds no much larger clone one base away, and base qualities are not on file.

Study-wide findings and limitations: About two months after transplant, the apparently early recovery of alphabetaT-cell counts reportedly depended on just several hundred clones that had expanded rapidly and came from non-depleted graft cells. The high TCRbeta diversity at day 60 in some patients was ascribed to recipient T cells and intrathymic progenitors that had survived conditioning. Over subsequent months, a decline in hyperexpanded clone frequencies was noted, and after one year, T-cell counts and TCRbeta diversity were mostly ascribed to newly produced T cells.

The germline V gene provides CDR1 SGHTA and CDR2 FQGTGA. Measured from the cysteine to the phenylalanine, the CDR3 is 15 residues long. The read is trimmed to its CDR3 DNA, 45 bases read in frame from base 1. V gives up 2 bases and J gives up 0 bases, and the segment between their germline ends measures 10 bases. The TCR was taken from a male patient aged 2-9 years who had a stem cell transplant for acute lymphoblastic leukemia, so the T cells may come from the graft donor. The sequence joins TRBV7-3 to TRBJ2-5, with the identity of the D gene unclear. The specimen comprised PBMCs, mostly from graft donor cells, sampled 360 days after TCRalphabeta/CD19-depleted stem cell transplant. The CDR3 has the sequence CASSLGRSYQETQYF. The DNA sequence follows: TGTGCCAGCAGCTTAGGACGGTCGTACCAAGAGACCCAGTACTTC.